The 26 T cell receptor beta chains below were found in one sample sequenced in a study of blood T cell repertoires in COVID-19. TCRdb's copy holds only in-frame clones and misses some; the assay was immunoSEQ multiplex PCR. Of about 130,000 clones in the sample, approximately 74% were seen once. Sequencing was performed on peripheral blood. Every receptor here comes from a man between 60 and 70 years old with acute or convalescent COVID-19.

This chain joins TRBV6-4 and TRBJ1-1; a weak D match, TRBD1 (5 bases). The CDR3 has 13 amino acids. V was trimmed by 0 bases and J by 9 bases, leaving 11 bases between them. Germline V gives CDR1 MRHNA, CDR2 SNTAGT. CDR3 bases: TGTGCCAGCAGTGACTCTTCAGGGCACCAAGCTTTCTTT. It encodes CASSDSSGHQAFF.

A few counts support this clone. The chain recombines TRBV24-1 with TRBJ2-3; 14 bases agree with TRBD2. The junction had 9 bases not matched to a gene; V was cut back by 4 bases and J by 7 bases. Germline values: CDR1 KGHDR, CDR2 SFDVKD. The CDR3 contains 17 residues. The CDR3 loop is CATSEQGLAGASYTQYF. CDR3 coding DNA: TGTGCCACCAGTGAGCAGGGACTAGCGGGGGCCTCGTATACGCAGTATTTT.

The rearrangement joins TRBV29-1 to TRBJ1-2, with D maybe TRBD1 (5 bases). CDR1 is SQVTM and CDR2 is ANQGSEA in the germline V gene. The CDR3 is made up of 12 amino acids. Trimming took 4 bases from V and 8 from J, leaving 14 bases between them. This CDR3 is CSVGWGDGGYTF. The CDR3 DNA is TGCAGCGTTGGTTGGGGGGATGGAGGCTACACCTTC.

The V and J genes are TRBV6-2 or TRBV6-3 and TRBJ1-1; possibly TRBD1 for D (6 bases). CDR1 is MNHEY and CDR2 is SVGEGT in the germline V gene. The CDR3 sequence is 14 residues long. The V end was cut by 2 bases, the J end by 1 base, with 8 bases between. The CDR3 is CASSYKQGNTEAFF. The CDR3, as DNA: TGTGCCAGCAGTTACAAACAGGGGAACACTGAAGCTTTCTTT.

V usage is TRBV10-1 and J usage is TRBJ1-2; a weak D match, TRBD1 (5 bases). The CDR3 sequence is 13 residues long. Germline V gene sequence: CDR1 WNHNN, CDR2 SYGVQD (reference sequence). V was shortened by 5 bases and J by 2 bases, with 9 bases between the two germline ends. As DNA, the CDR3 is TGCGCCAGCAGTCGGGACTCAAACTATGGCTACACCTTC. Translation gives CASSRDSNYGYTF.

The chain couples TRBV5-4 to TRBJ2-5, with 8 nucleotides matching TRBD1. V lost 2 bases and J lost 5; bases outside the gene matches: 8. Germline CDR1 SGHNT, CDR2 YYREEE (reference sequence). CDR3 length equals 15 residues. Here the CDR3 reads CASSLRTGQLETQYF. The CDR3 DNA reads as TGTGCCAGCAGCTTACGGACAGGGCAGTTGGAGACCCAGTACTTC. The full variable domain, in which reference TRBV5-4 and TRBJ2-5 provide the parts outside the CDR3, is ETGVTQSPTHLIKTRGQQVTLRCSSQSGHNTVSWYQQALGQGPQFIFQYYREEENGRGNFPPRFSGLQFPNYSSELNVNALELDDSALYLCASSLRTGQLETQYFGPGTRLLVL.

The sample holds one count of this clone. V and J are TRBV5-8 and TRBJ1-2; TRBD1 is a possible D gene (5 bases). This CDR3 is built from 16 residues. Germline values: CDR1 SGHTS, CDR2 YDEGEE. V dropped 6 bases and J dropped 5 bases, with 23 bases sitting between them. The CDR3 nucleotides are TGTGCCAGCATTCTCCGGGGGTCTCTTCCACTTTATGGCTACACCTTC. Translated: CASILRGSLPLYGYTF.

V usage is TRBV7-6 and J usage is TRBJ2-1; possible D gene TRBD2, 7 bases. Between the trimmed V and J ends, which lost 0 bases and 6 bases, there was a span of 15 bases. Germline loops: CDR1 SGHVS, CDR2 FNYEAQ. The length of the CDR3 is 16 residues. The CDR3, as DNA: TGTGCCAGCAGCTTAGCTTCGCGGGGGCGGACCAATGAGCAGTTCTTC. This codes for CASSLASRGRTNEQFF.

This chain joins TRBV18 and TRBJ1-4; D not certain. The CDR3 is 14 residues long. CDR1 KGHSH and CDR2 LQKENI come from the germline V gene. The ends were cut back, 3 bases at V and 0 bases at J, with 5 bases in the middle. In nucleotides, the CDR3 is TGTGCCAGCTCACCCGGGGCAACTAATGAAAAACTGTTTTTT. Residues: CASSPGATNEKLFF.

The chain is built from TRBV2 and TRBJ1-5; D is unclear. The CDR3 runs to 14 residues. Germline CDR1 SNHLY, CDR2 FYNNEI. V lost 5 bases to trimming and J lost 4 bases, with 12 bases between them. CDR3 loop: CASSKRTENQPQHF. The DNA of the CDR3 is TGTGCCAGCAGTAAACGTACAGAAAATCAGCCCCAGCATTTT.

This clone appeared a few times. The chain has TRBV12-5 and TRBJ2-3; no definite D call. Germline CDR1 and CDR2: LGHNT and FRNRAP. The CDR3 sequence is 11 residues long. The V gene lost 4 bases and the J gene lost 5 bases, with 4 bases spanning the gap. The CDR3 spells CASGWQDTQYF. The CDR3 nucleotides are TGTGCTAGTGGTTGGCAAGATACGCAGTATTTT.

The chain has TRBV11-2 and TRBJ2-2; 12 bases are a match to TRBD2. The V gene end was trimmed by 1 base and the J gene end by 2 bases; junction bases not matched to a gene: 2. The CDR3 length is 17 residues. CDR1 and CDR2 from the germline V gene are SGHAT and FQNNGV. CDR3 sequence (DNA): TGTGCCAGCAGCTTAGGGACTAGCGGGACTAACACCGGGGAGCTGTTTTTT. Encoded protein: CASSLGTSGTNTGELFF.

J is TRBJ1-4 and V is TRBV6-1, with TRBD1 matching 8 bases. This CDR3 is 15 amino acids long. V lost 1 base to trimming and J lost 8 bases; unmatched junction nucleotides: 6. Germline V gene sequence: CDR1 MNHNS, CDR2 SASEGT. The CDR3 DNA is TGTGCCAGCAGTGAAGGACCGGACAGGGCGGAAAAACTGTTTTTT. It yields the protein CASSEGPDRAEKLFF.

The CDR3 sequence is CASRRGTGRERGYTF. The CDR3 nucleotides are TGTGCCAGCAGACGAGGAACAGGGAGGGAGCGTGGCTACACCTTC. The chain combines TRBV6-6 with TRBJ1-2; maybe TRBD1 (6 bases). This CDR3 comprises 15 residues. Germline CDR1 MNHNY, CDR2 SVGAGI (reference sequence). Trimming took 6 bases from V and 7 from J, leaving 21 bases between them.

V is TRBV27 and J is TRBJ2-7; TRBD1 aligns across 11 bases. J lost 7 bases, V lost 4 bases, and 9 bases had no gene match. CDR3 length: 15 residues. The germline V gene has CDR1 MNHEY and CDR2 SMNVEV (reference sequence). This CDR3 reads CASSSTGTGGYEQYF. The CDR3 DNA is TGTGCCAGCAGTTCAACCGGGACAGGGGGTTATGAGCAGTACTTC.

This rearrangement joins TRBV21-1 to TRBJ1-6; no DNA check was done on the table's D call, TRBD1. TRBV21-1 is termed a pseudogene. The CDR3 length is 18 residues. This CDR3 is CASSTEKDRGSLFSPLHF. CDR3 in DNA: TGTGCCAGCAGCACGGAAAAGGACAGGGGGTCGCTGTTTTCACCCCTCCACTTT.

The chain employs TRBV24-1 and TRBJ2-3; D possibly corresponds to TRBD2 (6 bases). Germline CDR1 and CDR2: KGHDR and SFDVKD. The V end lost 0 bases, the J end lost 5 bases, and 17 bases lay between the germline ends. This CDR3 comprises 17 residues. In DNA, the CDR3 is TGTGCCACCAGTGATTTGACGATTGCCGCGGAGGGAGATACGCAGTATTTT. Translated: CATSDLTIAAEGDTQYF.

J is TRBJ1-1 and V is TRBV4-2; 7 nucleotides match TRBD1. V lost 0 bases, J lost 5 bases, and 6 bases stayed unmatched. The length of the CDR3 is 15 residues. Germline V lookup: CDR1 LGHNA, CDR2 YNFKEQ. The DNA of the CDR3 is TGTGCCAGCAGCCAAGATTGGGGACAGCTAACTGAAGCTTTCTTT. It is translated as CASSQDWGQLTEAFF.

This clone is a singleton in its sample. The same CDR3 also results from other DNA sequences found in this sample. The rearrangement links TRBV15 to TRBJ1-2, with 11 positions matching TRBD1. V was clipped by 0 bases and J by 8 bases; unmatched bases: 2. The CDR3 is made up of 14 amino acids. Germline loops: CDR1 LNHNV, CDR2 YYDKDF (reference sequence). The CDR3 sequence is CATSRDRTGGGYTF. The CDR3 DNA is TGTGCCACCAGCAGAGATCGGACAGGGGGCGGCTACACCTTC. Based on the CDR3 plus reference TRBV15 and TRBJ1-2, the full variable domain is DAMVIQNPRYQVTQFGKPVTLSCSQTLNHNVMYWYQQKSSQAPKLLFHYYDKDFNNEADTPDNFQSRRPNTSFCFLDIRSPGLGDTAMYLCATSRDRTGGGYTFGSGTRLTVV.

The chain carries TRBV29-1 and TRBJ1-2; maybe TRBD1 (5 bases). The V gene's germline CDR1 is SQVTM and CDR2 ANQGSEA. V was clipped by 0 bases and J by 1 base, with 15 bases between them. This CDR3 spans 16 amino acids. The CDR3 coding sequence is TGCAGCGTTGAAGATCGGGGAGGGGCCTTTAACTATGGCTACACCTTC. Protein: CSVEDRGGAFNYGYTF.

The genes are TRBV10-3 and TRBJ1-2; D is undetermined. The CDR3 has 13 amino acids. Trimming took off 4 bases at V and 4 bases at J, with 10 bases between the two ends. Germline lookup yields CDR1 ENHRY and CDR2 SYGVKD. This chain's CDR3 is CAISVSQSYGYTF. The CDR3 DNA is TGTGCCATCAGTGTAAGTCAGTCCTATGGCTACACCTTC.

This clone came up many times. The J gene is TRBJ1-5, the V gene TRBV11-2; D may be TRBD1 (5 bases). This CDR3 spans 15 amino acids. CDR1 is SGHAT and CDR2 is FQNNGV in the germline V gene. The V end was cut by 2 bases, the J end by 7 bases, with 15 bases between. The CDR3 DNA is TGTGCCAGCAGCTTATGGCCGCAGGGCTGGCAGCCCCAGCATTTT. This sequence encodes CASSLWPQGWQPQHF.

V and J are TRBV2 and TRBJ1-5; 7 positions match TRBD1. This CDR3 has 15 amino acids. Germline values: CDR1 SNHLY, CDR2 FYNNEI. V lost 0 bases to trimming and J lost 6 bases; unmatched junction nucleotides: 5. The CDR3 here is CASSEAQGGAQPQHF. CDR3 DNA: TGTGCCAGCAGTGAAGCGCAGGGGGGAGCTCAGCCCCAGCATTTT.

This rearrangement joins TRBV4-1 to TRBJ2-1; 12 nucleotides agree with TRBD2. This CDR3 region has 17 residues. CDR1 is MGHRA, CDR2 YSYEKL, per germline. Unmatched junction bases numbered 5, after V lost 1 base and J lost 4 bases. As DNA, the CDR3 is TGCGCCAGCAGCCAAGTACTAGCGGGGGGCCGATACAATGAGCAGTTCTTC. It is translated as CASSQVLAGGRYNEQFF.

This chain connects TRBV29-1 to TRBJ1-2; D is perhaps TRBD1 (6 bases). Trimming pared 7 bases from V and 8 bases from J, leaving 17 bases between. Germline values: CDR1 SQVTM, CDR2 ANQGSEA. CDR3 length equals 12 residues. The CDR3 loop is CSGTGIKGGYTF. The DNA of the CDR3 is TGCAGCGGAACAGGGATAAAAGGCGGCTACACCTTC.

The V and J genes are TRBV21-1 and TRBJ2-7; the table names TRBD2, a call not compared with the DNA. TRBV21-1 is termed a pseudogene. The CDR3 extends over 13 amino acids. CDR3 sequence reads: CASPSTFSYEQYF. CDR3 bases: TGTGCCAGCCCCTCGACTTTTTCCTACGAGCAGTACTTC.